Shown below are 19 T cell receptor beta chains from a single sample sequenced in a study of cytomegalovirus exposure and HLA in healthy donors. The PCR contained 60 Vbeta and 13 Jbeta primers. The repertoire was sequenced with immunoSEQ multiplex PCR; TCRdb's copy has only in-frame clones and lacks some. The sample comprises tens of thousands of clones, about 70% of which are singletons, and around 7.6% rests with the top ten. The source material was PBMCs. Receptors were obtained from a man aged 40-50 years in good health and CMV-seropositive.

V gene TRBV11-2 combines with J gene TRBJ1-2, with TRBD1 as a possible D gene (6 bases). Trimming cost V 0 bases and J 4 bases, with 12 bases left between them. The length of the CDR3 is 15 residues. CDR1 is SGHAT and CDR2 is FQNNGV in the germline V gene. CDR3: CASSLEGASLYGYTF. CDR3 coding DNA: TGTGCCAGCAGCTTAGAGGGGGCCAGTCTCTATGGCTACACCTTC.

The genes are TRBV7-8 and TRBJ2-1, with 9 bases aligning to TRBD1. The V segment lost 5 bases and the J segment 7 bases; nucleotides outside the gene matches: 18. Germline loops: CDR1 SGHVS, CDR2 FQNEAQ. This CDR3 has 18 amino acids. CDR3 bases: TGTGCCAGCAGCCCCGGGCGAACAGGGGGCGCAGGGCCAAATGAGCAGTTCTTC. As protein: CASSPGRTGGAGPNEQFF.

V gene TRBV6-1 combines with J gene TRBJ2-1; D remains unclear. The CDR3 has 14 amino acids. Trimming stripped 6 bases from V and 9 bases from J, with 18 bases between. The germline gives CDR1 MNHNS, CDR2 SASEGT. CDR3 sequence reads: CASSALTLSSEQFF. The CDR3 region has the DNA TGTGCCAGCAGCGCCCTGACGCTGTCTAGTGAGCAGTTCTTC.

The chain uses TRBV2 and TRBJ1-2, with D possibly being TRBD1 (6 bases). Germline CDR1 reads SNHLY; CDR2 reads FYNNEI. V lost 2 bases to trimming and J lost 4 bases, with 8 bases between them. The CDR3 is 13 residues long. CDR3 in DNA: TGTGCCAGCAGTGAACAGGGGAGCTATGGCTACACCTTC. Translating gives CASSEQGSYGYTF.

CDR3 sequence (DNA): TGTGCCAGTAGGAAAAGGGGGACAGGGGGCACTGAAGCTTTCTTT. Protein sequence: CASRKRGTGGTEAFF. The genes are TRBV19 and TRBJ1-1, with 11 bases fitting TRBD1. The CDR3 extends over 15 amino acids. Germline CDR1 LNHDA, CDR2 SQIVND (reference sequence). After removal of 6 bases from V and 4 bases from J, the junction contained 7 bases not matched to a gene.

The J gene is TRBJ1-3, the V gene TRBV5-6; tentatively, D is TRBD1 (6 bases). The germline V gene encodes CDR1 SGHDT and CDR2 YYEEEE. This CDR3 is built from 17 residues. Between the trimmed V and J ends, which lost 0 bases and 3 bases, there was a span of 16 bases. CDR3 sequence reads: CASSLVGRGAIGNTIYF. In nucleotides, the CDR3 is TGTGCCAGCAGCTTGGTTGGTCGGGGGGCTATTGGAAACACCATATATTTT.

DNA of the CDR3: TGTGCCTGGAGTAGAGGGGGCGGCGGAGCTTTCTTT. Amino acids: CAWSRGGGGAFF. This chain links TRBV30 with TRBJ1-1; TRBD1 aligns across 7 bases. With 2 bases clipped from V and 10 bases from J, the junction kept 7 bases outside the gene matches. CDR3 length: 12 amino acids. The V gene's germline CDR1 is GTSNPN and CDR2 SVGIG (reference sequence).

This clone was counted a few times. The CDR3 DNA reads TGTGCCAGCAGTGAAGTCTCGACATCAGCCAAAAACATTCAGTACTTC. It is translated as CASSEVSTSAKNIQYF. V gene TRBV7-2 combines with J gene TRBJ2-4; D is ambiguous. V was shortened by 6 bases and J by 0 bases, with 15 bases between the two germline ends. The CDR3 is 16 amino acids. Germline V gene lookup returns CDR1 SGHTA and CDR2 FQGNSA.

The CDR3 protein is CASSPPGQGLITEAFF. Here the CDR3 DNA reads TGTGCCAGCAGTCCCCCGGGACAGGGTTTAATCACTGAAGCTTTCTTT. The chain employs TRBV28 and TRBJ1-1, with 9 positions matching TRBD1. The germline gives CDR1 MDHEN, CDR2 SYDVKM. V lost 5 bases, J lost 4 bases, and 11 bases stayed unmatched. The CDR3 consists of 16 residues.

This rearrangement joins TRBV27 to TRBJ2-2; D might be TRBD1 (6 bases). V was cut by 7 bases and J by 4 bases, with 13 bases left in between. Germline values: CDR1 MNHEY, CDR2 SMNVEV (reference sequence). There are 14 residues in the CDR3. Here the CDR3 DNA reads TGTGCCAGCATCGGTCAGGGGACCACCGGGGAGCTGTTTTTT. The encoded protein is CASIGQGTTGELFF.

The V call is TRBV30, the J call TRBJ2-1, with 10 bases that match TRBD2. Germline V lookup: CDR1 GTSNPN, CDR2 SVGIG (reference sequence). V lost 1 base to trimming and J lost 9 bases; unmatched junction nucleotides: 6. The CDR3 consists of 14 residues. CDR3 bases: TGTGCCTGGAGTGGGGTAGCGGGGGGAGGTGAGCAGTTCTTC. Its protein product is CAWSGVAGGGEQFF.

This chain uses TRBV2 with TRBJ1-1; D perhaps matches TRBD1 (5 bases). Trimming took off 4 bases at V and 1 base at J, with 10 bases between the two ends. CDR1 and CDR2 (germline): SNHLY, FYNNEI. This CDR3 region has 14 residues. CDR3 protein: CASSVRTRNTEAFF. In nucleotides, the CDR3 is TGTGCCAGCAGTGTCCGGACAAGGAACACTGAAGCTTTCTTT.

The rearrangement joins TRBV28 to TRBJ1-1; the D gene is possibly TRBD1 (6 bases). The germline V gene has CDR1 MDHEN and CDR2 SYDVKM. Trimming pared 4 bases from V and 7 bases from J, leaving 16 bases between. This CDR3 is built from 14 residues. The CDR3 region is CASSSTGLIYEAFF. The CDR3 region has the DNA TGTGCCAGCAGTTCGACAGGTCTCATCTATGAAGCTTTCTTT.

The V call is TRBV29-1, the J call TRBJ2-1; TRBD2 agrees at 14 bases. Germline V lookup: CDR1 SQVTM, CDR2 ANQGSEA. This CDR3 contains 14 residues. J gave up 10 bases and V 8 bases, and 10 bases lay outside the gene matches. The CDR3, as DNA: TGCAGCCAAGAAGGACTAGCGGGAGGAGGGGAGCAGTTCTTC. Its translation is CSQEGLAGGGEQFF.

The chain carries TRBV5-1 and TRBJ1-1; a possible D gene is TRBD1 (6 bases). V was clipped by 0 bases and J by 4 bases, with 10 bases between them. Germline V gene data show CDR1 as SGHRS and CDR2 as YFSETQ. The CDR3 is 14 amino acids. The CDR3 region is CASSLAGQATEAFF. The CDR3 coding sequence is TGCGCCAGCAGCTTGGCGGGACAAGCCACTGAAGCTTTCTTT.

For the CDR3, the DNA is TGTGCCAGCAGCCCCTCCGGGTACGAGCAGTACTTC. This gives the protein CASSPSGYEQYF. The chain employs TRBV7-9 and TRBJ2-7; D is undetermined. V was pared by 5 bases and J by 4 bases, with 9 bases between. Germline assignment: CDR1 SEHNR and CDR2 FQNEAQ (reference sequence). The length of the CDR3 is 12 residues.

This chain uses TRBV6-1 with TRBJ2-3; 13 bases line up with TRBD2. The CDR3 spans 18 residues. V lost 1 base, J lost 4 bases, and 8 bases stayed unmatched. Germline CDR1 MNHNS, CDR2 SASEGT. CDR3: CASSEGGTSGAGADTQYF. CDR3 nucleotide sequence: TGTGCCAGCAGTGAAGGAGGGACTAGCGGGGCCGGAGCAGATACGCAGTATTTT.

CDR3 region: CASSTGGFNQPQHF. CDR3 DNA: TGTGCCAGCAGCACAGGGGGCTTCAATCAGCCCCAGCATTTT. This chain links TRBV7-9 with TRBJ1-5; 9 nucleotides match TRBD1. The germline V gene has CDR1 SEHNR and CDR2 FQNEAQ (reference sequence). The CDR3 runs 14 residues. Unmatched junction bases numbered 2, after V lost 5 bases and J lost 3 bases.

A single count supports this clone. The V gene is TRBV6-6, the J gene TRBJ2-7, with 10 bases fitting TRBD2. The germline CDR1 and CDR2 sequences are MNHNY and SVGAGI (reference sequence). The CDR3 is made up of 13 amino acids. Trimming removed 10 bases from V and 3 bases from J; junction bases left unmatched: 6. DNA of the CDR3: TGTGCCATTGGCGCTAGCGGGAGCTACGAGCAGTACTTC. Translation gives CAIGASGSYEQYF.